These 27 T cell receptor beta chains were sequenced from one sample in a study of T cells in Graves' hyperthyroidism and ophthalmopathy. The CDR3 regions of TCR beta were amplified from RNA transcripts. Initially, a first-round RT-PCR of the TCR CDR3 employed the HTBI primer set. Each CDR3 protein is one row after TCRdb ran MiXCR on the multiplex PCR reads. The sample comprises 400,000 to 450,000 distinct CDR3 sequences, approximately 14% of which are singletons, and around 14% rests with the top ten. Material for sequencing was blood. The receptors here all came from a man between 18 and 29 years old with Graves' ophthalmopathy.

This clonotype was seen at least ten times. The CDR3 DNA reads as TGTGCCTGGAGCAGGGGGCGCGAGTCACCCTATGGCTACACCTTC. Translating it yields CAWSRGRESPYGYTF. The J gene is TRBJ1-2, the V gene TRBV30; 8 bases are a match to TRBD1. Trimming took 3 bases from V and 4 from J; bases not matched to a gene: 10. Germline CDR1 is GTSNPN and CDR2 is SVGIG (reference sequence). This CDR3 is 15 amino acids long. The full variable domain, rest sourced from reference TRBV30 and TRBJ1-2, is SQTIHQWPATLVQPVGSPLSLECTVEGTSNPNLYWYRQAAGRGLQLLFYSVGIGQISSEVPQNLSASRPQDRQFILSSKKLLLSDSGFYLCAWSRGRESPYGYTFGSGTRLTVV.

This clonotype appeared a few times. The CDR3 DNA follows: TGTGCCAGCAACGGGGACCCGGCCGTTAGGGCTTTCTTT. This translates into CASNGDPAVRAFF. V is TRBV2 and J is TRBJ1-1; a weak D match, TRBD1 (5 bases). CDR1 and CDR2 from the germline V gene are SNHLY and FYNNEI. Trimming took off 7 bases at V and 11 bases at J, with 20 bases between the two ends. The CDR3 sequence is 13 residues long.

This chain joins TRBV7-2 and TRBJ1-1; 8 bases are a match to TRBD1. The ends lost 5 bases at V and 3 bases at J; junction bases unmatched: 14. The CDR3 spans 17 residues. Germline CDR1 is SGHTA and CDR2 is FQGNSA. The CDR3 here is CASSPSRDRPWDTEAFF. Written as DNA, the CDR3 is TGTGCCAGCAGCCCGTCCCGGGACAGGCCTTGGGACACTGAAGCTTTCTTT.

There are many counts of this clonotype. The chain combines TRBV11-2 with TRBJ1-1, with TRBD1 identical over 8 bases. Germline V CDR1 and CDR2: SGHAT, FQNNGV. The V and J ends lost 1 base and 6 bases, in that order; junction bases with no gene match: 4. The CDR3 length is 14 residues. This CDR3 is CASSLADRDPEAFF. CDR3 sequence (DNA): TGTGCCAGCAGCTTAGCGGACAGGGACCCTGAAGCTTTCTTT.

This clonotype occurred many times. V is TRBV5-1 and J is TRBJ2-1, with 7 bases aligning to TRBD2. CDR3 size: 18 residues. V shed 0 bases, J shed 4 bases, and the junction held 13 bases outside the gene matches. Germline CDR1 and CDR2: SGHRS and YFSETQ. For the CDR3, the DNA is TGCGCCAGCAGCTTGGGTTCGGGGGGAGAAGGGCCTTACAATGAGCAGTTCTTC. This translates into CASSLGSGGEGPYNEQFF.

This chain links TRBV20-1 with TRBJ1-2; 8 nucleotides line up with TRBD1. The CDR3 is 14 amino acids. Germline V gene sequence: CDR1 DFQATT, CDR2 SNEGSKA (reference sequence). V lost 2 bases, J lost 4 bases, and 6 bases stayed unmatched. Here the CDR3 reads CSARPRQGSYGYTF. As DNA, the CDR3 is TGCAGTGCTAGACCACGACAGGGGTCCTATGGCTACACCTTC.

This clonotype was counted only a few times. The chain joins TRBV5-1 to TRBJ2-3; no firm D call. V lost 2 bases and J 2 bases, leaving 9 bases between the germline ends. Germline CDR1 SGHRS, CDR2 YFSETQ. The CDR3 has 14 amino acids. In DNA form, the CDR3 reads TGCGCCAGCAGCTTCTGGACCTACACAGATACGCAGTATTTT. Translation gives CASSFWTYTDTQYF.

Regarding this clonotype: Germline and junction disagree at one end, which may indicate a read error. The chain combines TRBV7-6 with TRBJ2-5; 9 bases fit TRBD2. Germline CDR1 reads SGHVS; CDR2 reads FNYEAQ. The CDR3 length is 15 residues. CDR3 region: CASRVAGEGVETQYF. The CDR3 region has the DNA TGTGCTAGCAGAGTAGCGGGAGAGGGGGTGGAGACCCAGTACTTC.

This clonotype was detected ten times or more. The chain has TRBV20-1 and TRBJ1-2, with 11 positions matching TRBD1. The J segment lost 7 bases and the V segment lost 0 bases, leaving 7 bases of the junction unmatched. The CDR3 spans 15 residues. CDR1 and CDR2 from the germline V gene are DFQATT and SNEGSKA (reference sequence). CDR3 in amino acids: CSARDRDRGSGGYTF. CDR3 coding DNA: TGCAGTGCTAGAGATCGGGACAGGGGGTCTGGTGGCTACACCTTC.

The chain links TRBV5-1 to TRBJ2-5; 11 bases are a match to TRBD2. CDR3 length: 15 amino acids. With V trimmed by 2 bases and J by 2 bases, 2 bases remained unmatched. Germline-derived CDR1 and CDR2 are SGHRS and YFSETQ. CDR3 sequence: CASSFSGGVQETQYF. CDR3 DNA: TGCGCCAGCAGCTTTAGCGGGGGGGTGCAAGAGACCCAGTACTTC.

This clonotype was observed at least ten times. The chain is built from TRBV6-1 and TRBJ1-2, with D perhaps TRBD1 (5 bases). There are 15 residues in the CDR3. CDR1 and CDR2 from the germline V gene are MNHNS and SASEGT. The ends were cut back, 5 bases at V and 4 bases at J, with 17 bases in the middle. The CDR3 nucleotides read TGTGCCAGCAGTCTAAGTAGGGGTACTCCCTATGGCTACACCTTC. Residues: CASSLSRGTPYGYTF.

V is TRBV6-1 and J is TRBJ1-1, with a tentative D call TRBD1 (6 bases). The CDR3 sequence is 11 residues long. CDR1 and CDR2 (germline): MNHNS, SASEGT. V was pared by 6 bases and J by 11 bases, with 13 bases between. The CDR3 protein is CASREQGGAFF. Here the CDR3 DNA reads TGTGCCAGCAGAGAACAGGGAGGGGCTTTCTTT.

This clonotype was counted at least ten times. The gene calls are TRBV6-5 and TRBJ2-7; TRBD1 is a possible D gene (5 bases). Per the germline V gene, CDR1 is MNHEY and CDR2 is SVGAGI. This CDR3 is 16 amino acids long. V dropped 0 bases and J dropped 3 bases, with 15 bases sitting between them. The CDR3: CASSYSSWQGSYEQYF. CDR3 bases: TGTGCCAGCAGTTACTCGAGTTGGCAGGGAAGCTACGAGCAGTACTTC.

This clonotype was seen repeatedly, ten times or more. The gene calls are TRBV3-1 and TRBJ2-1, with TRBD2 identical over 10 bases. Trimming removed 4 bases from V and 7 bases from J; junction bases left unmatched: 10. The V gene's germline CDR1 is LGHDT and CDR2 YNNKEL (reference sequence). This CDR3 has 16 residues. The CDR3 nucleotides read TGTGCCAGCAGCCCGGGGGGACTAGCGCCGGGGAATGAGCAGTTCTTC. Its translation is CASSPGGLAPGNEQFF.

This clonotype was counted ten times or more. J is TRBJ2-1 and V is TRBV3-1; the match to TRBD1 covers 8 bases. V lost 5 bases and J lost 6; bases outside the gene matches: 6. Germline V gene sequence: CDR1 LGHDT, CDR2 YNNKEL (reference sequence). The CDR3 consists of 14 residues. This CDR3 is CASSLGTGGNEQFF. The CDR3 region has the DNA TGTGCCAGCAGCTTAGGTACAGGGGGCAATGAGCAGTTCTTC.

This clonotype appeared many times. The chain combines TRBV12-3 or TRBV12-4 with TRBJ2-3; 11 bases agree with TRBD2. J was trimmed by 5 bases and V by 5 bases; bases with no gene match: 9. The CDR3 runs 16 residues. The CDR3 protein is CASSHTSGGAGDTQYF. As DNA, the CDR3 is TGTGCCAGCAGTCATACTAGCGGGGGCGCAGGAGATACGCAGTATTTT.

The chain links TRBV11-2 to TRBJ2-3, with 12 bases aligning to TRBD2. The junction had 2 bases not matched to a gene; V was cut back by 5 bases and J by 5 bases. The germline gives CDR1 SGHAT, CDR2 FQNNGV. The CDR3 loop spans 14 amino acids. For the CDR3, the DNA is TGTGCCAGCAGCCGGACTAGCGGGGTAGATACGCAGTATTTT. Protein: CASSRTSGVDTQYF.

CDR3 DNA: TGTGCCAGCAGGAGTGCAGCCGGGGGGTATGCTGAAGCTTTCTTT. Translated, it gives CASRSAAGGYAEAFF. The J gene is TRBJ1-1, the V gene TRBV27, with D possibly matching TRBD1 (5 bases). Trimming removed 6 bases at V and 6 bases at J, with 20 bases between. Germline CDR1 and CDR2: MNHEY and SMNVEV (reference sequence). The CDR3 is 15 amino acids.

This clonotype came up many times. The chain has TRBV27 and TRBJ2-7; the match to TRBD2 covers 13 bases. Germline trimming cut 5 bases from V and 4 bases from J; bases unmatched to any gene: 5. CDR1 MNHEY and CDR2 SMNVEV come from the germline V gene (reference sequence). CDR3 size: 15 residues. The CDR3 here is CASSRLAGGAYEQYF. For the CDR3, the DNA is TGTGCCAGCAGTAGACTAGCGGGAGGCGCATACGAGCAGTACTTC.

This sequence joins TRBV6-2 or TRBV6-3 and TRBJ2-5; the match to TRBD2 covers 11 bases. J lost 4 bases, V lost 5 bases, and 15 bases had no gene match. The CDR3 extends over 18 amino acids. CDR1 and CDR2 from the germline V gene are MNHEY and SVGEGT. The CDR3 sequence: CASSRRDTILAGVETQYF. The DNA of the CDR3 is TGTGCCAGCAGTCGGCGGGACACAATACTAGCGGGAGTAGAGACCCAGTACTTC.

The J gene is TRBJ1-5, the V gene TRBV6-5; a possible D gene is TRBD1 (5 bases). V dropped 0 bases and J dropped 7 bases, with 13 bases sitting between them. The CDR3 covers 15 residues. Germline lookup yields CDR1 MNHEY and CDR2 SVGAGI. This chain's CDR3 is CASSYSDPGGQPQHF. The CDR3 DNA reads TGTGCCAGCAGTTACTCGGATCCCGGGGGACAGCCCCAGCATTTT.

This clonotype was recorded at least ten times. The chain recombines TRBV3-1 with TRBJ2-7; D unresolved. Germline V gene sequence: CDR1 LGHDT, CDR2 YNNKEL (reference sequence). Trimming shortened V by 0 bases and J by 3 bases, and 9 bases separated the two germline ends. The CDR3 sequence is 14 residues long. The CDR3 DNA sequence: TGTGCCAGCAGCCAAGATCTTCGCAACTACGAGCAGTACTTC. Translated, it gives CASSQDLRNYEQYF.

This clonotype has ten or more counts. For the CDR3, the DNA is TGTGCCAGCAGTTTCCAAGTAGGGGGTAACTATGGCTACACCTTC. As protein: CASSFQVGGNYGYTF. The chain employs TRBV12-3 or TRBV12-4 and TRBJ1-2, with D perhaps TRBD1 (6 bases). Between the trimmed V and J ends, which lost 3 bases and 1 base, there was a span of 12 bases. This CDR3 contains 15 residues.

Ten or more counts support this clonotype. For the CDR3, the DNA is TGTGCCAGCAGCCAAGAGGATCCGGGACGGAATGAGAACACTGAAGCTTTCTTT. Protein sequence: CASSQEDPGRNENTEAFF. V is TRBV3-1 and J is TRBJ1-1; tentative D call: TRBD1 (5 bases). The CDR3 loop spans 18 amino acids. Germline-derived CDR1 and CDR2 are LGHDT and YNNKEL (reference sequence). The V end lost 0 bases, the J end lost 1 base, and 18 bases lay between the germline ends.

This clonotype was observed a handful of times. The chain couples TRBV19 to TRBJ2-4; no definite D call. In germline, CDR1 is LNHDA, CDR2 SQIVND (reference sequence). The CDR3 spans 16 residues. V was clipped by 4 bases and J by 1 base, with 14 bases between them. CDR3 bases: TGTGCCAGTAGTAAGCCGGGCCTTAGGGCCAAAAACATTCAGTACTTC. It yields the protein CASSKPGLRAKNIQYF.

This clonotype appeared many times. The rearrangement links TRBV5-1 to TRBJ2-7; a weak D match, TRBD1 (6 bases). The CDR3 consists of 14 residues. The V end lost 1 base, the J end lost 3 bases, and 11 bases lay between the germline ends. CDR1 is SGHRS and CDR2 is YFSETQ in the germline V gene. The CDR3 DNA reads TGCGCCAGCAGCTTGACCGGACAGAGCTACGAGCAGTACTTC. It encodes CASSLTGQSYEQYF. Full variable domain (missing parts from reference TRBV5-1 and TRBJ2-7): KAGVTQTPRYLIKTRGQQVTLSCSPISGHRSVSWYQQTPGQGLQFLFEYFSETQRNKGNFPGRFSGRQFSNSRSEMNVSTLELGDSALYLCASSLTGQSYEQYFGPGTRLTVT.

This clonotype was seen at least ten times. The rearrangement joins TRBV24-1 to TRBJ2-1; 10 nucleotides agree with TRBD1. V trimming: 4 bases; J trimming: 6 bases; junction bases outside the gene matches: 5. There are 15 residues in the CDR3. Germline V gives CDR1 KGHDR, CDR2 SFDVKD. This CDR3 is CATSDPGQGINEQFF. DNA for the CDR3: TGTGCCACCAGTGACCCGGGACAGGGGATCAATGAGCAGTTCTTC.